Below, 21 T cell receptor beta chains from the same sample are listed, as sequenced in a study of blood T cell repertoires in COVID-19. Produced via immunoSEQ multiplex PCR; TCRdb's table is partial and in-frame only. Here the sample spans around 130,000 clones, 65% to 85% being singletons. Sequenced input: peripheral blood. These receptors were taken from a man aged 25-40 years with COVID-19, enrolled during active disease.

The chain recombines TRBV7-2 with TRBJ2-2; no firm D call. The germline gives CDR1 SGHTA, CDR2 FQGNSA. V lost 2 bases and J 6 bases, leaving 7 bases between the germline ends. There are 13 residues in the CDR3. CDR3 region: CASSLTSAGELFF. The CDR3 DNA sequence: TGTGCCAGCAGCTTAACGAGTGCCGGGGAGCTGTTTTTT. The whole variable domain, remainder taken from reference TRBV7-2 and TRBJ2-2, is GAGVSQSPSNKVTEKGKDVELRCDPISGHTALYWYRQSLGQGLEFLIYFQGNSAPDKSGLPSDRFSAERTGGSVSTLTIQRTQQEDSAVYLCASSLTSAGELFFGEGSRLTVL.

The V and J genes are TRBV12-3 or TRBV12-4 and TRBJ2-5; D unclear. CDR3 length: 13 amino acids. Deletions cut 2 bases from V and 5 bases from J, with 9 bases between. In nucleotides, the CDR3 is TGTGCCAGCAGTTTATTCCTAGTTGAGACCCAGTACTTC. This sequence encodes CASSLFLVETQYF.

The chain uses TRBV2 and TRBJ2-2; TRBD1 might be the D (6 bases). This CDR3 has 15 residues. Per the germline V gene, CDR1 is SNHLY and CDR2 is FYNNEI. The V end lost 5 bases, the J end lost 0 bases, and 10 bases lay between the germline ends. CDR3 residues: CASSRTVSNTGELFF. For the CDR3, the DNA is TGTGCCAGCAGTCGGACAGTTTCGAACACCGGGGAGCTGTTTTTT. Looking up the rest from reference TRBV2 and TRBJ2-2 gives the full variable domain: EPEVTQTPSHQVTQMGQEVILRCVPISNHLYFYWYRQILGQKVEFLVSFYNNEISEKSEIFDDQFSVERPDGSNFTLKIRSTKLEDSAMYFCASSRTVSNTGELFFGEGSRLTVL.

The chain is built from TRBV3-1 (or the pseudogene TRBV3-2) and TRBJ2-4; D not resolved. The germline V gene encodes CDR1 LGHDT and CDR2 YNNKEL (reference sequence). V lost 3 bases, J lost 6 bases, and 12 bases lay in between. The CDR3 length is 14 residues. This chain's CDR3 is CASSHRESGNIQYF. The CDR3 DNA sequence: TGTGCCAGCAGCCATCGAGAGTCGGGAAACATTCAGTACTTC.

The chain combines TRBV30 with TRBJ2-1; TRBD2 matches at 8 bases. The CDR3 spans 21 residues. In germline, CDR1 is GTSNPN, CDR2 SVGIG (reference sequence). Trimming removed 0 bases from V and 4 bases from J; junction bases left unmatched: 23. CDR3 nucleotide sequence: TGTGCCTGGAGTGTACTCGGGTTGCAGGAGTCGTTTAGCGGGGTTTACAATGAGCAGTTCTTC. Encoded protein: CAWSVLGLQESFSGVYNEQFF.

The chain is built from TRBV18 and TRBJ2-3, with 9 bases aligning to TRBD2. J lost 0 bases, V lost 6 bases, and 4 bases had no gene match. Germline CDR1 and CDR2: KGHSH and LQKENI. This CDR3 comprises 15 residues. CDR3 sequence (DNA): TGTGCCAGCTCCGTAGCGGGAGCAAGCACAGATACGCAGTATTTT. As protein: CASSVAGASTDTQYF.

This chain uses TRBV11-2 with TRBJ1-1; 7 nucleotides line up with TRBD1. Per germline, CDR1 SGHAT and CDR2 FQNNGV. The ends lost 7 bases at V and 1 base at J; junction bases unmatched: 6. The CDR3 is made up of 14 amino acids. CDR3 DNA sequence: TGTGCCAGCACCATCGGGACAGCGAACACTGAAGCTTTCTTT. Translation: CASTIGTANTEAFF. Full variable domain (outside the CDR3, taken from reference TRBV11-2 and TRBJ1-1): EAGVAQSPRYKIIEKRQSVAFWCNPISGHATLYWYQQILGQGPKLLIQFQNNGVVDDSQLPKDRFSAERLKGVDSTLKIQPAKLEDSAVYLCASTIGTANTEAFFGQGTRLTVV.

The V call is TRBV15, the J call TRBJ2-2; D might be TRBD2 (6 bases). Per the germline V gene, CDR1 is LNHNV and CDR2 is YYDKDF (reference sequence). Between the trimmed V and J ends, which lost 3 bases and 1 base, there was a span of 9 bases. The CDR3 totals 15 residues. CDR3 DNA: TGTGCCACCAGCAGGGACTACAAGAACACCGGGGAGCTGTTTTTT. Its protein product is CATSRDYKNTGELFF.

The chain combines TRBV10-3 with TRBJ1-5, with D possibly matching TRBD1 (5 bases). Germline-derived CDR1 and CDR2 are ENHRY and SYGVKD. V lost 6 bases to trimming and J lost 1 base, with 10 bases between them. This CDR3 contains 14 residues. The CDR3 protein is CAISPGPSNQPQHF. CDR3 nucleotides: TGTGCCATCAGCCCAGGGCCCAGCAATCAGCCCCAGCATTTT.

This rearrangement joins TRBV28 to TRBJ2-7; maybe TRBD2 (5 bases). CDR3 size: 14 residues. Germline-derived CDR1 and CDR2 are MDHEN and SYDVKM. V lost 2 bases to trimming and J lost 2 bases, with 10 bases between them. The CDR3 spells CASSLPTRAYEQYF. The DNA for the CDR3 is TGTGCCAGCAGTTTACCCACTAGAGCCTACGAGCAGTACTTC. Combining the CDR3 with reference TRBV28 and TRBJ2-7 gives the whole variable domain DVKVTQSSRYLVKRTGEKVFLECVQDMDHENMFWYRQDPGLGLRLIYFSYDVKMKEKGDIPEGYSVSREKKERFSLILESASTNQTSMYLCASSLPTRAYEQYFGPGTRLTVT.

The V gene is TRBV18, the J gene TRBJ1-2, with TRBD1 matching over 8 bases. V gave up 3 bases and J gave up 4 bases; unmatched junction bases: 7. Germline-derived CDR1 and CDR2 are KGHSH and LQKENI. The CDR3 runs to 15 residues. CDR3 sequence: CASSPTGDYGYGYTF. CDR3 DNA sequence: TGTGCCAGCTCACCGACAGGGGATTACGGCTATGGCTACACCTTC.

V usage is TRBV19 and J usage is TRBJ2-1; 8 bases match TRBD2. CDR3 length: 14 residues. CDR1 and CDR2 (germline): LNHDA, SQIVND (reference sequence). V trimming: 10 bases; J trimming: 0 bases; junction bases outside the gene matches: 5. The CDR3 region is CATRRGDSYNEQFF. CDR3 nucleotide sequence: TGTGCCACCCGGCGGGGGGACTCCTACAATGAGCAGTTCTTC.

The genes are TRBV11-1 and TRBJ2-7; weak D call: TRBD2 (5 bases). This CDR3 is built from 15 residues. CDR1 SGHAT and CDR2 FQDESV come from the germline V gene (reference sequence). Trimming took 5 bases from V and 3 from J, leaving 17 bases between them. CDR3: CASSRVGLRGYEQYF. The CDR3 bases are TGTGCCAGCAGCCGAGTCGGTCTCCGGGGCTACGAGCAGTACTTC.

J is TRBJ1-3 and V is TRBV19, with a weak D call TRBD1 (6 bases). Germline V gene lookup returns CDR1 LNHDA and CDR2 SQIVND (reference sequence). This CDR3 is built from 15 residues. The V end lost 5 bases, the J end lost 0 bases, and 11 bases lay between the germline ends. The CDR3 nucleotides are TGTGCCAGTAGTGCAGGACAGTTCTCTGGAAACACCATATATTTT. Protein: CASSAGQFSGNTIYF.

This chain uses TRBV2 with TRBJ2-1, with 9 bases aligning to TRBD2. V gave up 2 bases and J gave up 9 bases; unmatched junction bases: 17. CDR1 is SNHLY, CDR2 FYNNEI, per germline. CDR3 size: 18 residues. The CDR3 here is CASSEWGGGSGSLREQFF. The CDR3 DNA follows: TGTGCCAGCAGTGAATGGGGGGGTGGTAGCGGGAGTTTGCGTGAGCAGTTCTTC.

The CDR3 region is CASSFDRGQYF. The CDR3 DNA reads TGTGCCAGCAGCTTCGACAGGGGGCAGTACTTC. The genes are TRBV5-5 and TRBJ2-7; TRBD1 matches 8 bases. Germline V gene lookup returns CDR1 SGHKS and CDR2 YYEKEE (reference sequence). This CDR3 contains 11 residues. Unmatched junction bases numbered 1, after V lost 2 bases and J lost 9 bases.

The gene calls are TRBV19 and TRBJ2-1; 12 nucleotides align to TRBD2. Germline lookup yields CDR1 LNHDA and CDR2 SQIVND (reference sequence). J gave up 5 bases and V 9 bases, and 5 bases lay outside the gene matches. This CDR3 has 14 residues. Here the CDR3 reads CASSTSGSNNEQFF. Written as DNA, the CDR3 is TGTGCCAGCTCGACTAGCGGGAGTAACAATGAGCAGTTCTTC.

As to this clone: Other DNA sequences in the sample encode the same CDR3. The genes are TRBV6-4 and TRBJ1-1, with unresolved D. V gave up 0 bases and J gave up 1 base, with 3 bases separating them. The germline CDR1 and CDR2 sequences are MRHNA and SNTAGT. This CDR3 region has 13 residues. CDR3 protein: CASSDSQNTEAFF. The CDR3 DNA reads as TGTGCCAGCAGTGACTCACAGAACACTGAAGCTTTCTTT.

V is TRBV3-1 (or the pseudogene TRBV3-2) and J is TRBJ2-1; 13 positions match TRBD2. The CDR3 has 15 amino acids. V lost 1 base and J lost 14; bases outside the gene matches: 8. CDR1 LGHDT and CDR2 YNNKEL come from the germline V gene (reference sequence). The CDR3 loop is CASSQGGTSGKRKFF. The CDR3 DNA follows: TGTGCCAGCAGCCAAGGGGGGACTAGCGGGAAACGAAAGTTCTTC.

This clone was picked up one time. The rearrangement links TRBV28 to TRBJ2-3; no clear D gene. From germline, CDR1 is MDHEN and CDR2 SYDVKM. Trimming removed 3 bases at V and 0 bases at J, with 13 bases between. The CDR3 length is 16 residues. This CDR3 is CASSFPGSPSTDTQYF. In nucleotides, the CDR3 is TGTGCCAGCAGTTTTCCCGGGTCACCTAGCACAGATACGCAGTATTTT.

The chain links TRBV24-1 to TRBJ2-1; 8 bases line up with TRBD2. The CDR3 is 15 residues long. CDR1 and CDR2 from the germline V gene are KGHDR and SFDVKD. V was pared by 5 bases and J by 0 bases, with 2 bases of the junction left unmatched. CDR3 DNA: TGTGCCACCAGTGTTACTAGCGGCTCCTACAATGAGCAGTTCTTC. This encodes CATSVTSGSYNEQFF.